These 3 T cell receptor beta chains were all obtained from the same sample, sequenced in a study of monozygotic twins with inflammatory bowel disease (dated by TCRdb to the late 2010s). Library construction relied on 5' RACE. The instrument given in TCRdb is Illumina HiSeq 2500. With the reads reprocessed by TCRdb, a single entry stands for each CDR3 protein sequence and no DNA is reported. The sample table gives 88,000 or so distinct CDR3 sequences. In total, the top ten clones hold just under 7.5% of the sample. The sequencing sample was made of blood. These receptors all stem from a human donor with ulcerative colitis or Crohn's disease, or a healthy co-twin of an affected twin (not recorded which).

The rearrangement uses TRBV12-3 or TRBV12-4 and TRBJ1-1. The CDR3 is made up of 17 amino acids. The chain's CDR3 is CASSLTGETLLNTEAFF.

V and J are TRBV5-1 and TRBJ2-1; TCRdb designates TRBD2, a call that cannot be tested without DNA. The V gene's germline CDR1 is SGHRS and CDR2 YFSETQ. The CDR3 runs to 16 residues. The chain's CDR3 is CASSLTGTSFLNEQFF.

The V and J genes are TRBV5-1 and TRBJ2-1; with no DNA, the TCRdb D assignment of TRBD1 cannot be verified. The V gene's germline CDR1 is SGHRS and CDR2 YFSETQ. This CDR3 has 15 amino acids. This chain's CDR3 is CASSLLGQGGNEQFF.